A selection of T cell receptor beta chains follows, all from one sample in a study of shared clonotypes between healthy human individuals. Assay: immunoSEQ multiplex PCR; the TCRdb copy retains only in-frame clones and omits some. The table records millions of clones, 90% to 95% of them present only once. The sequenced sample consisted of naive CD4+ T cells sorted from blood. All receptors derive from a man aged 18-30 years in good health. Each CDR3 is given without its conserved first and last residue.

J gene	CDR3 length	V gene	CDR3 protein
TRBJ1-3	13	TRBV6-6	ASGPQGLPGNTIY
TRBJ1-1	13	TRBV10-2	ASSETRGAGTEAF
TRBJ2-1	13	TRBV11-2	ASSPKRGADNEQF
TRBJ1-2	13	TRBV6-1	ASSEAQGGAEGYT
TRBJ1-3	12	TRBV2	ASTEQGGGNTIY
TRBJ1-1	11	TRBV13	ASSRIDSTEAF
TRBJ1-1	14	TRBV28	ASSLTRDRGYTEAF
TRBJ2-3	16	TRBV28	ASSSPGLSETGTDTQY
TRBJ2-5	13	TRBV5-1	ASSLPSGIQETQY
TRBJ2-6	14	TRBV5-6	ASSLGVYSGANVLT
TRBJ2-3	13	TRBV6-1	ASSSLHLSTDTQY
TRBJ2-2	12	TRBV11-3	ASSSSSGTGELF
TRBJ2-1	12	TRBV7-9	ASSLSWARREQF
TRBJ2-7	13	TRBV2	ASRGSSLGFYEQY
TRBJ2-1	15	TRBV6-1	ASSQGPEVGEGNEQF
TRBJ2-3	9	TRBV19	ASSMADTQY
TRBJ2-5	16	TRBV5-6	ASSLDTLGQGRIRTQY
TRBJ1-5	12	TRBV6-6	ASSGQGASQPQH
TRBJ2-7	12	TRBV6-5	ASSYSRGAYEQY
TRBJ2-1	17	TRBV6-1	ASSDPGRGLAGGYNEQF
TRBJ2-5	13	TRBV5-1	ASSPSGQGRETQY
TRBJ1-1	10	TRBV19	ASSIAGTEAF
TRBJ1-5	13	TRBV11-2	ASSLEAGGSQPQH
TRBJ1-5	11	TRBV10-2	ASRGGSNQPQH